Sequencing of this T cell receptor beta chain was carried out in a study of liver allograft versus peripheral blood T cells. In the study overall: Blood and transplanted-liver T cell receptor repertoires from recipients were compared. Study-wide findings and caveats: Peripheral blood reportedly held T cell receptor repertoires that differed from those inside liver allografts.

The germline gives CDR1 SGHKS, CDR2 YYEKEE (reference sequence). Between the trimmed V and J ends, which lost 2 bases and 2 bases, there was a span of 5 bases. The CDR3 is made up of 12 amino acids. In regard to this clonotype: Its specificity is unknown.

TCRdb independently ran MiXCR on the reads; one entry per CDR3 protein. The data hold fewer than 13,000 distinct CDR3 sequences, with roughly 18% observed a single time. The TCR originated in a human patient who had a liver transplant. Some T cells may trace back to the graft donor. The genes are TRBV5-5 and TRBJ2-7; D gene uncertain. Here the CDR3 reads CASSLSAYEQYF. The CDR3 coding sequence is TGTGCCAGCAGCTTATCAGCCTACGAGCAGTACTTC.